Shown below are 21 T cell receptor beta chains from a single sample sequenced in a study of blood T cells in healthy people across ages. Using a J-beta primer mix together with a sample-barcoded 5' primer, a second PCR was run for about 6 to 12 cycles. TCRdb redid the calling of the 5' RACE reads with MiXCR, one entry per CDR3 protein. Of 1 million or so distinct CDR3 sequences listed, 35% to 55% are singletons. The sample consisted of blood. The source of these receptors is a woman in her sixties or seventies in good health.

This rearrangement joins TRBV6-5 to TRBJ1-1; TRBD1 matches 7 bases. Germline CDR1 is MNHEY and CDR2 is SVGAGI. Trimming removed 3 bases from V and 1 base from J; junction bases left unmatched: 8. This CDR3 region has 16 residues. CDR3 in DNA: TGTGCCAGCAGTTATTTCCGGGGGACAGCGAACACTGAAGCTTTCTTT. This codes for CASSYFRGTANTEAFF.

V is TRBV5-5 and J is TRBJ1-5; D is unclear. Trimming took 0 bases from V and 13 from J, leaving 20 bases between them. Germline V CDR1 and CDR2: SGHKS, YYEKEE (reference sequence). CDR3 size: 15 residues. The CDR3 region has the DNA TGTGCCAGCAGCTTGGAGTACAGCCTTAACCGGCCACAGCATTTT. Encoded protein: CASSLEYSLNRPQHF.

This rearrangement joins TRBV28 to TRBJ2-3; D is perhaps TRBD1 or TRBD2 (7 bases each). Trimming left V 5 bases short and J 4 bases short, with 19 bases between. This CDR3 has 16 amino acids. CDR1 and CDR2 (germline): MDHEN, SYDVKM. Here the CDR3 reads CASSVSRGGSADTQYF. The CDR3 bases are TGTGCCAGCAGTGTGTCCAGGGGGGGGAGTGCAGATACGCAGTATTTT.

The rearrangement joins TRBV3-1 to TRBJ2-7; no definite D call. The V gene lost 1 base and the J gene lost 0 bases, with 4 bases spanning the gap. The CDR3 has 13 amino acids. Germline lookup yields CDR1 LGHDT and CDR2 YNNKEL (reference sequence). The CDR3 bases are TGTGCCAGCAGCCAAGCCTTCTCCTACGAGCAGTACTTC. As protein: CASSQAFSYEQYF.

This clonotype was picked up a small number of times. The junction and the germline gene differ at one end; a read error may be behind it. The gene calls are TRBV20-1 and TRBJ2-1, with a tentative D call TRBD2 (6 bases). This CDR3 has 13 residues. CDR1 is DFQATT, CDR2 SNEGSKA, per germline (reference sequence). The CDR3 DNA follows: TGCAGTGCAAGAGGGACTCTCTACAATGAGCAGTTCTTC. Amino acids: CSARGTLYNEQFF.

The rearrangement joins TRBV20-1 to TRBJ2-5; D is perhaps TRBD2 (6 bases). The V gene lost 8 bases and the J gene lost 5 bases, with 15 bases spanning the gap. This CDR3 contains 12 residues. Germline V lookup: CDR1 DFQATT, CDR2 SNEGSKA (reference sequence). The CDR3 protein is CSPISGGETQYF. CDR3 sequence (DNA): TGCAGTCCAATTAGTGGAGGGGAGACCCAGTACTTC.

With respect to this clonotype: A much larger clone lies a single base off, so this may be a read error. The V and J genes are TRBV3-1 and TRBJ2-5; D uncertain. CDR3 length: 11 residues. Trimming shortened V by 2 bases and J by 5 bases, and 3 bases separated the two germline ends. Germline V gives CDR1 LGHDT, CDR2 YNNKEL (reference sequence). The CDR3 DNA sequence: TGTGCCAGCAGCCAATTCGAGACCCAGTACTTC. Protein product: CASSQFETQYF.

The V and J genes are TRBV20-1 and TRBJ2-5, with a weak D call TRBD2 (6 bases). Trimming shortened V by 6 bases and J by 5 bases, and 16 bases separated the two germline ends. The V gene's germline CDR1 is DFQATT and CDR2 SNEGSKA (reference sequence). This CDR3 has 13 residues. CDR3 nucleotides: TGCAGTGCCGGGACTTCTTGGGGGGAGACCCAGTACTTC. Translating it yields CSAGTSWGETQYF.

The sample holds a few counts of this clonotype. The rearrangement joins TRBV12-3 or TRBV12-4 to TRBJ2-1, with D uncertain. This CDR3 region has 14 residues. Trimming removed 8 bases at V and 8 bases at J, with 19 bases between. The CDR3 spells CASGKVGGRHEQFF. In DNA, the CDR3 is TGTGCCAGCGGGAAGGTGGGCGGACGGCATGAGCAGTTCTTC.

This clonotype was counted between two and nine times. V usage is TRBV25-1 and J usage is TRBJ1-2, with D uncertain. CDR3 length equals 14 residues. Germline CDR1 MGHDK, CDR2 SYGVNS. V was pared by 4 bases and J by 2 bases, with 11 bases between. This chain's CDR3 is CASSGTRANYGYTF. The CDR3, as DNA: TGTGCCAGCAGTGGTACCCGGGCAAACTATGGCTACACCTTC.

The gene calls are TRBV25-1 and TRBJ1-1; 8 bases are shared with TRBD1. Trimming removed 4 bases from V and 0 bases from J; junction bases left unmatched: 1. The length of the CDR3 is 14 residues. Germline V lookup: CDR1 MGHDK, CDR2 SYGVNS. This CDR3 is CASSVQGVNTEAFF. DNA of the CDR3: TGTGCCAGCAGTGTACAGGGGGTGAACACTGAAGCTTTCTTT.

This clonotype was seen more than once but under ten times. The chain links TRBV5-1 to TRBJ2-7, with D possibly TRBD2 on 5 matching bases. Germline CDR1 and CDR2: SGHRS and YFSETQ. Trimming stripped 1 base from V and 2 bases from J, with 10 bases between. The CDR3 extends over 14 amino acids. This CDR3 reads CASSLNGVTYEQYF. The CDR3 nucleotides are TGCGCCAGCAGCTTGAACGGGGTAACCTACGAGCAGTACTTC.

The rearrangement links TRBV11-2 to TRBJ2-1; TRBD2 agrees at 13 bases. CDR3 size: 14 residues. Germline CDR1 SGHAT, CDR2 FQNNGV. The junction had 3 bases not matched to a gene; V was cut back by 5 bases and J by 8 bases. The CDR3 DNA reads TGTGCCAGCAGCCGGACTAGCGGGAGCTATGAGCAGTTCTTC. Protein sequence: CASSRTSGSYEQFF.

The V and J genes are TRBV4-1 and TRBJ2-2, with 7 nucleotides matching TRBD1. Trimming took 0 bases from V and 6 from J; bases not matched to a gene: 10. Germline assignment: CDR1 MGHRA and CDR2 YSYEKL. The CDR3 runs 17 residues. Here the CDR3 reads CASSQDPDRVISGELFF. As DNA, the CDR3 is TGCGCCAGCAGCCAAGACCCCGACAGGGTAATATCCGGGGAGCTGTTTTTT.

The chain links TRBV7-2 to TRBJ2-1; D is uncertain. Germline CDR1 reads SGHTA; CDR2 reads FQGNSA. V shed 0 bases and J shed 4 bases, with 7 bases lying between them. This CDR3 region has 14 residues. The CDR3 protein is CASSLASEYNEQFF. CDR3 nucleotide sequence: TGTGCCAGCAGCTTAGCGTCGGAGTACAATGAGCAGTTCTTC. The variable domain in full, with the rest retrieved from reference TRBV7-2 and TRBJ2-1, is GAGVSQSPSNKVTEKGKDVELRCDPISGHTALYWYRQSLGQGLEFLIYFQGNSAPDKSGLPSDRFSAERTGGSVSTLTIQRTQQEDSAVYLCASSLASEYNEQFFGPGTRLTVL.

This clonotype was found many times. An end of the junction differs from the germline gene, which may be a read error. This chain uses TRBV5-1 with TRBJ2-7, with a possible D match to TRBD1 (7 bases). This CDR3 comprises 13 residues. Germline CDR1 is SGHRS and CDR2 is YFSETQ. This chain's CDR3 is CASSRGVSYEQYF. CDR3 nucleotides: TGTGCCAGCAGCAGGGGGGTCTCCTACGAGCAGTACTTC.

This clonotype was counted between two and nine times. V gene TRBV3-1 combines with J gene TRBJ2-7; no clear D gene. Trimming removed 5 bases from V and 2 bases from J, with 13 bases in between. Per the germline V gene, CDR1 is LGHDT and CDR2 is YNNKEL (reference sequence). The CDR3 loop spans 14 amino acids. The chain's CDR3 is CASSTWTRPYEQYF. CDR3 coding DNA: TGTGCCAGCAGCACCTGGACGCGGCCCTACGAGCAGTACTTC.

In this sample, this clonotype turned up a few times. The chain combines TRBV3-1 with TRBJ1-6; the D is unclear. The CDR3 has 13 amino acids. CDR1 and CDR2 from the germline V gene are LGHDT and YNNKEL (reference sequence). V was trimmed by 0 bases and J by 10 bases, leaving 7 bases between them. CDR3 region: CASSQEARSPLHF. The CDR3 nucleotides read TGTGCCAGCAGCCAAGAGGCACGATCACCCCTCCACTTT.

The CDR3 DNA reads as TGTGCCAGCAGTGTGGGGACAGGGGGCGAAGAGACCCAGTACTTC. It yields the protein CASSVGTGGEETQYF. The chain joins TRBV12-3 or TRBV12-4 to TRBJ2-5; TRBD1 matches at 12 bases. J gave up 3 bases and V 5 bases, and 4 bases lay outside the gene matches. The CDR3 consists of 15 residues.

DNA of the CDR3: TGTGCCAGCAGCTCATTCCCCTCGACTAGCGGGAGAGAAGAGACCCAGTACTTC. It translates to CASSSFPSTSGREETQYF. The chain couples TRBV11-2 to TRBJ2-4; TRBD2 matches 12 bases. The J call may be incorrect, as the DNA end agrees better with TRBJ2-5. This CDR3 spans 18 amino acids. Germline CDR1 is SGHAT and CDR2 is FQNNGV.

CDR3 in DNA: TGTGCCAGCAGCTCCTCGAGTAGTGCCCTCTGGGAGACCCAGTACTTC. Translation: CASSSSSSALWETQYF. V is TRBV7-2 and J is TRBJ2-5; D unclear. Germline lookup yields CDR1 SGHTA and CDR2 FQGNSA. With 4 bases removed from V and 5 bases from J, the gap between germline ends came to 20 bases. This CDR3 is 16 amino acids long.